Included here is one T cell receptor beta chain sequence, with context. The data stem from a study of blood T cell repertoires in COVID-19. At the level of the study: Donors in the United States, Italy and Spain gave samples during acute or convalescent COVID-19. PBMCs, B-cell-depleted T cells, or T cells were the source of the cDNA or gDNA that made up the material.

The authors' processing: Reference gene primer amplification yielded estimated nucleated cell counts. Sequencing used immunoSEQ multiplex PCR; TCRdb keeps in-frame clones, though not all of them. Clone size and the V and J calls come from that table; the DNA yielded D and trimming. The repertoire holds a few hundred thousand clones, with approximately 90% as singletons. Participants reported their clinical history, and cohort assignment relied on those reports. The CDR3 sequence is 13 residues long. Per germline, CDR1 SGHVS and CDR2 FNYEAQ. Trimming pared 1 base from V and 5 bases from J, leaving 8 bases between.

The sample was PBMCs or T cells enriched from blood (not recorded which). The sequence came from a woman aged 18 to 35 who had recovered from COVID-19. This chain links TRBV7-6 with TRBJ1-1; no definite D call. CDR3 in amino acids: CASSLGAGTEAFF. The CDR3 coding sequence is TGTGCCAGCAGCTTAGGGGCGGGAACTGAAGCTTTCTTT.